The sequence of this T cell receptor (beta chain) was determined in a study of response to subunit inactivated influenza vaccine (dated by TCRdb to the late 2010s). Notes on the research overall: Deep quantitative T cell receptor repertoire profiling was used in the study to track responses to a trivalent subunit inactivated influenza vaccine. Results the study describes overall, beyond this receptor: It was suggested by the authors that each seasonal influenza vaccination may recruit only a limited number of new T cells.

Comment on this clonotype: Its specific antigen is unknown. Base qualities are not provided; no much larger clone lies one nucleotide away.

The library relied on RT-PCR. The sample was run on an Illumina HiSeq 2500. TCRdb reworked the public reads: Q25 trimming with fastp, MiXCR clone assembly, productive beta chains retained. CDR3 protein sequences are deduplicated, and each keeps its most common genes and DNA. Across this sample there are some 600,000 distinct CDR3 sequences, with 14% seen only once. The ten largest clonotypes hold approximately 7.6% of the sample. After removal of 7 bases from V and 4 bases from J, the junction retains 7 bases not matched to a gene. The CDR3 starts with the cysteine, ends with the phenylalanine, and has 14 residues. Kept here is only the CDR3 DNA, which spans 42 bases and is read in frame from base 1. The germline V gene encodes CDR1 LNHNV and CDR2 YYDKDF (reference sequence).

This TCR derives from a man aged 50 to 59 who received an inactivated influenza vaccine. Donor details come from another sample of the same person, matched by shared clones. This material consisted of PBMCs from blood, taken around two weeks before vaccination. The chain was built from TRBV15 and TRBJ2-5, with 9 junctional bases fitting TRBD1. CDR3 loop: CATKSTGGRETQYF. The nucleotide sequence reads as follows: TGTGCCACCAAATCGACAGGGGGGCGAGAGACCCAGTACTTC. Beyond the CDR3, the reference TRBV15 and TRBJ2-5 genes provide the residues; the full variable domain reads: DAMVIQNPRYQVTQFGKPVTLSCSQTLNHNVMYWYQQKSSQAPKLLFHYYDKDFNNEADTPDNFQSRRPNTSFCFLDIRSPGLGDTAMYLCATKSTGGRETQYFGPGTRLLVL.